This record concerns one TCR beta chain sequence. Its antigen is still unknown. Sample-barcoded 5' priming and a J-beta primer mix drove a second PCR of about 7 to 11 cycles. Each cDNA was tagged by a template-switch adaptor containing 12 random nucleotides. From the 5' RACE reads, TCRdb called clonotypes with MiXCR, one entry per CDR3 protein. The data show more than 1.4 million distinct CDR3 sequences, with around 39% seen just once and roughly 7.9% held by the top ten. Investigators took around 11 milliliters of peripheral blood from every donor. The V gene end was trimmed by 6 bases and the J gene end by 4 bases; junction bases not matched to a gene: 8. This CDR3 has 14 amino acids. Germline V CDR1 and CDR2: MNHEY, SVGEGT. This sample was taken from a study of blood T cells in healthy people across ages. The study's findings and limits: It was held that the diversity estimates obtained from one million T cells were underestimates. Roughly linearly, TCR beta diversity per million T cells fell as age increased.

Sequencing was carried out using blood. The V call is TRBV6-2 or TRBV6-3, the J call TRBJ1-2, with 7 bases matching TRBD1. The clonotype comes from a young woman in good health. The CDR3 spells CASRRGQSSYGYTF. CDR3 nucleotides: TGTGCCAGCAGGAGGGGACAGTCGAGCTATGGCTACACCTTC.